The sequence of this T cell receptor beta chain was determined in a study of CD8 T cells in Susac syndrome. The authors reverse transcribed about 0.5 to 1 ug RNA with random hexamers. immunoSEQ multiplex PCR amplified TCR beta CDR3 across 54 Vbeta, 13 Jbeta. TCRdb redid the calling of the immunoSEQ multiplex PCR reads with MiXCR, one entry per CDR3 protein. The sample lists around 300,000 distinct CDR3 sequences; 92% were seen once. High-throughput TCR beta sequencing covered peripheral CD8+ and CD4+ T cells. TEMRA cells were enriched by FACS, while CD8+ and CD4+ T cells were obtained through a negative isolation that was performed magnetically. General study findings and limits: The study's TCR sequencing and HLA analysis drew on a certain number of individuals. That number was acknowledged as relatively small.

There are 18 residues in the CDR3. V lost 5 bases and J lost 1, with 24 bases in between. Germline lookup yields CDR1 MNHEY and CDR2 SVGEGT. For this clonotype: Its antigen is undetermined.

The clonotype originates from a human donor with multiple sclerosis. This chain joins TRBV6-2 or TRBV6-3 and TRBJ2-7, with D perhaps being TRBD1 or TRBD2 (7 bases each). Sequenced: CD4+ T cells from PBMCs. CDR3 protein: CASSVPGGLLPLSYEQYF. The CDR3 DNA is TGTGCCAGCAGTGTCCCAGGGGGACTACTACCTTTATCCTACGAGCAGTACTTC.